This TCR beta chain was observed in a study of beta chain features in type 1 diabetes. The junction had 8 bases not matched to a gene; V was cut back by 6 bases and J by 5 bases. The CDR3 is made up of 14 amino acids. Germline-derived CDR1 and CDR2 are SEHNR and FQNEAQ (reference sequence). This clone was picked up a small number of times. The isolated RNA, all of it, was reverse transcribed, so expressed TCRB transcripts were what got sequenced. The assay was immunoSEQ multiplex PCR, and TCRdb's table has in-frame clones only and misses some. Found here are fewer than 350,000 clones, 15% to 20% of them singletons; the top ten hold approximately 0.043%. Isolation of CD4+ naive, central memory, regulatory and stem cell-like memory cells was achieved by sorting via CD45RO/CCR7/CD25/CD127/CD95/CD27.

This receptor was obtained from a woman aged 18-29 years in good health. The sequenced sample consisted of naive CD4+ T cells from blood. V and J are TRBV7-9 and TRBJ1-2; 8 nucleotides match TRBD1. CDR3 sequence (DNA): TGTGCCAGCAGACCATCAGGGGGCGTGTATGGCTACACCTTC. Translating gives CASRPSGGVYGYTF.